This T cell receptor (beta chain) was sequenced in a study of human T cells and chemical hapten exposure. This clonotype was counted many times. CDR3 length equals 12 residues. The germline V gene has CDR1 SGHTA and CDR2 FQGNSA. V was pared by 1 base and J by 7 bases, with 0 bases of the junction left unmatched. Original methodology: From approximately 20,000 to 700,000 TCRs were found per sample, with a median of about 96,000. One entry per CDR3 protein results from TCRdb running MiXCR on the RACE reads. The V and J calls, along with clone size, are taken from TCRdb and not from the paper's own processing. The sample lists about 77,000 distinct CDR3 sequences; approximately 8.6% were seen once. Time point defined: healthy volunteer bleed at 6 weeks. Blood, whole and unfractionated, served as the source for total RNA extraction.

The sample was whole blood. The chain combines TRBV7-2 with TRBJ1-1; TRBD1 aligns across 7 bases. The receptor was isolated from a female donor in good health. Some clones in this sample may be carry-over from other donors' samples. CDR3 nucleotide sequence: TGTGCCAGCAGCTTAGGGACAGGTGAAGCTTTCTTT. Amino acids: CASSLGTGEAFF.